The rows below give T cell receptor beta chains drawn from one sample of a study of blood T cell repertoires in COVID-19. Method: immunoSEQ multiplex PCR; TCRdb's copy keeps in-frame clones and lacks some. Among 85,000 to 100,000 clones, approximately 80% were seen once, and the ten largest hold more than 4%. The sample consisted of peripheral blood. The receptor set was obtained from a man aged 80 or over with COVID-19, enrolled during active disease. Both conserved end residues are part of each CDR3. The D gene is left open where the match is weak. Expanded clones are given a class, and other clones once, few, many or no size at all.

CASSLTTGGYNEQFF,TGCGCCAGCAGCTTGACGACAGGGGGCTACAATGAGCAGTTCTTC,TRBD1,.,TRBJ2-1,TRBV5-1
CASSLGPPGMNTEAFF,TGTGCCAGCAGCTTAGGCCCCCCCGGGATGAACACTGAAGCTTTCTTT,.,.,TRBJ1-1,TRBV7-2
CASSPTGYSAGNTIYF,TGTGCCAGTAGTCCTACAGGGTATTCCGCTGGAAACACCATATATTTT,.,once,TRBJ1-3,TRBV19
CASSLYIQETQYF,TGTGCCAGCAGCTTATATATCCAAGAGACCCAGTACTTC,.,.,TRBJ2-5,TRBV7-3
CASSSLRQINEKLFF,TGTGCCAGCAGTTCCCTGAGGCAGATTAATGAAAAACTGTTTTTT,.,once,TRBJ1-4,TRBV6-2/TRBV6-3
CASSDFNRGYGYTF,TGTGCCAGCAGTGATTTTAACAGGGGGTATGGCTACACCTTC,TRBD1,.,TRBJ1-2,TRBV25-1
CASRIDQETQYF,TGTGCCAGCAGAATAGACCAAGAGACCCAGTACTTC,.,.,TRBJ2-5,TRBV5-4
CASGTGRNTEAFF,TGTGCCAGCGGGACAGGGAGGAACACTGAAGCTTTCTTT,TRBD1,.,TRBJ1-1,TRBV6-5
CARSKNNRDRVPMNTEAFF,TGTGCCAGAAGCAAAAACAACCGGGACAGGGTTCCTATGAACACTGAAGCTTTCTTT,.,.,TRBJ1-1,TRBV7-5
CAWRGTDYSNQPQHF,TGTGCCTGGAGAGGGACAGATTATAGCAATCAGCCCCAGCATTTT,TRBD1,.,TRBJ1-5,TRBV30
CASSFTGQVYGYTF,TGTGCCAGCAGTTTTACAGGACAGGTTTACGGCTACACCTTC,TRBD1,.,TRBJ1-2,TRBV7-2
CSAWDREAFF,TGCAGTGCCTGGGACAGGGAAGCTTTCTTT,TRBD1,.,TRBJ1-1,TRBV20-1
CASSFGISEGETQYF,TGTGCCAGCAGCTTCGGGATCTCTGAGGGAGAGACCCAGTACTTC,.,.,TRBJ2-5,TRBV5-6
CASSERGTLFYNEQFF,TGTGCCAGCAGTGAGCGGGGGACTCTCTTCTACAATGAGCAGTTCTTC,TRBD2,.,TRBJ2-1,TRBV6-2/TRBV6-3
CASSIKGDTVAFF,TGTGCCAGTAGTATAAAAGGGGACACGGTGGCTTTCTTT,.,.,TRBJ1-1,TRBV19
CASSLQGFLAFF,TGTGCCAGCAGCCTACAGGGGTTTCTTGCTTTCTTT,TRBD1,.,TRBJ1-1,TRBV7-8
CASSKSTGSTEQYF,TGCGCCAGCAGCAAGTCGACAGGGTCAACCGAGCAGTACTTC,TRBD1,.,TRBJ2-7,TRBV5-1
CASSKGLGIKSDTQYF,TGTGCCAGCTCAAAGGGACTAGGGATAAAATCAGATACGCAGTATTTT,TRBD2,few,TRBJ2-3,TRBV18
CASSALLRQESPLHF,TGTGCCAGCAGCGCCCTATTGAGACAAGAATCACCCCTCCACTTT,.,.,TRBJ1-6,TRBV9
CASSIGGRPADTQYF,TGTGCCAGTAGTATAGGGGGCCGGCCGGCAGATACGCAGTATTTT,.,few,TRBJ2-3,TRBV19
CATSLGRSPYNEQFF,TGTGCCACCAGCCTCGGGAGGTCTCCGTACAATGAGCAGTTCTTC,TRBD2,few,TRBJ2-1,TRBV24-1
CASSYLTGGLRTDTQYF,TGTGCCAGCAGTTACCTTACAGGGGGCTTAAGGACAGATACGCAGTATTTT,TRBD1,.,TRBJ2-3,TRBV6-2/TRBV6-3
CSAREGNQPQHF,TGCAGCGCCAGGGAGGGCAATCAGCCCCAGCATTTT,.,.,TRBJ1-5,TRBV29-1
CASSLSGGAVETQYF,TGTGCCAGCAGCTTAAGCGGGGGGGCCGTTGAGACCCAGTACTTC,TRBD2,.,TRBJ2-5,TRBV5-8
CASSEVSTEAFF,TGCGCCAGCAGTGAGGTTAGCACTGAAGCTTTCTTT,.,.,TRBJ1-1,TRBV10-2
CASSQLNRVTDEQYF,TGCGCCAGCAGCCAACTGAACAGGGTCACGGACGAGCAGTACTTC,.,.,TRBJ2-7,TRBV4-3
CASSIEETNYGYTF,TGTGCCAGTAGTATAGAAGAGACTAACTATGGCTACACCTTC,.,.,TRBJ1-2,TRBV19
CASSWTGEVSEQYF,TGCGCCAGCAGCTGGACAGGGGAGGTTTCCGAGCAGTACTTC,TRBD1,.,TRBJ2-7,TRBV5-1
CASSPTGSGTIRDTDTQYF,TGTGCCAGCAGCCCTACAGGGAGTGGGACCATTAGGGACACAGATACGCAGTATTTT,.,.,TRBJ2-3,TRBV28
CASSSHSTGQETQYF,TGTGCCAGCAGCTCCCACTCGACAGGGCAAGAGACCCAGTACTTC,TRBD1,once,TRBJ2-5,TRBV5-5
CASSLGAGFYEKLFF,TGTGCCAGCAGCTTAGGGGCGGGGTTTTACGAAAAACTGTTTTTT,.,.,TRBJ1-4,TRBV7-8
CAWRVDSTYNSPLHF,TGTGCCTGGAGGGTCGACAGTACCTATAATTCACCCCTCCACTTT,.,.,TRBJ1-6,TRBV30
CASRDRGQANTEAFF,TGTGCCAGTAGGGACAGGGGACAGGCGAACACTGAAGCTTTCTTT,TRBD1,.,TRBJ1-1,TRBV19
CASSQEGGSPHNEQFF,TGTGCCAGCAGCCAAGAAGGCGGGAGTCCCCACAATGAGCAGTTCTTC,TRBD2,few,TRBJ2-1,TRBV14
CASSSGSSYEQYF,TGCGCCAGCAGTTCGGGGAGCTCCTACGAGCAGTACTTC,.,.,TRBJ2-7,TRBV5-1
CAWGRPAGFAEKLFF,TGTGCCTGGGGCCGGCCGGCAGGGTTCGCTGAAAAACTGTTTTTT,.,.,TRBJ1-4,TRBV30
CASSFGTGSSYEQYF,TGTGCCAGCAGCTTTGGGACAGGGAGCTCCTACGAGCAGTACTTC,TRBD1,.,TRBJ2-7,TRBV7-9
CSVEGQQDTEAFF,TGCAGCGTTGAGGGACAGCAGGACACTGAAGCTTTCTTT,TRBD1,once,TRBJ1-1,TRBV29-1
CASSMSGGSKNIQYF,TGTGCCAGTAGTATGTCGGGGGGGTCCAAAAACATTCAGTACTTC,TRBD2,.,TRBJ2-4,TRBV19
CASSVRAGGYNEQFF,TGTGCCAGCAGTGTACGGGCGGGGGGATACAATGAGCAGTTCTTC,TRBD2,.,TRBJ2-1,TRBV2
CAWTRLADPAGELFF,TGTGCCTGGACTAGACTAGCGGATCCGGCCGGGGAGCTGTTTTTT,TRBD2,.,TRBJ2-2,TRBV30
CAISVTGDSNQPQHF,TGTGCCATCAGTGTTACGGGGGATAGCAATCAGCCCCAGCATTTT,.,once,TRBJ1-5,TRBV10-3
CASSQTSTNEKLFF,TGCGCCAGCAGCCAGACTTCAACTAATGAAAAACTGTTTTTT,.,once,TRBJ1-4,TRBV4-3
CASSYVGTGVSPLHF,TGTGCCAGCAGTTACGTGGGGACAGGGGTTTCACCCCTCCACTTT,TRBD1,few,TRBJ1-6,TRBV6-5
CASSLRELETQYF,TGTGCCAGCAGCCTTCGGGAGTTAGAGACCCAGTACTTC,.,.,TRBJ2-5,TRBV7-3